This T cell receptor beta chain came from a study of identical twins. TCRdb ran MiXCR on the 5' RACE reads and lists one entry per CDR3 protein. Of 1.5 million to 2 million distinct CDR3 sequences listed, about 32% were seen once; the top ten hold around 0.25%. This clonotype appeared a few times. Its antigen is not identified. In germline, CDR1 is SQVTM, CDR2 ANQGSEA. The CDR3 contains 15 residues. Study-wide results and caveats: Whereas memory repertoires showed no such difference, abundant cord blood beta clonotypes carried fewer insertions. Conclusions rested on cross-sectional statistics rather than following the same donors. Zero-insertion analyses might be partly confounded by invariant T cells like MAIT and iNKT.

The genes are TRBV29-1 and TRBJ2-1; D possibly matches TRBD1 or TRBD2 (5 bases each). The J call is uncertain, as TRBJ2-7 better fits the DNA end. The specimen sequenced was cord blood. The origin of this receptor is a newborn girl in good health. The CDR3 is CSAGLGRSYYNEQYF. The CDR3 DNA sequence: TGCAGCGCAGGGTTGGGGAGAAGCTACTACAATGAGCAGTACTTC.